What follows are 18 T cell receptor beta chains derived from one specimen sequenced in a study of T-cell memory formation after mild COVID-19. TCRdb called the 5' RACE reads again in MiXCR, with one record for every CDR3 protein. Of 300,000 to 400,000 distinct CDR3 sequences detected, around 28% appear once; the ten largest clones hold about 13%. The sample comprised PBMCs or a T cell subset sorted from them (not recorded which). The source is an adult woman who had mild COVID-19 (a few samples of this study predate the infection). Cell type and time point are not known.

The chain recombines TRBV12-3 or TRBV12-4 with TRBJ2-1, with D perhaps matching TRBD1 or TRBD2 (5 bases each). The CDR3 runs 18 residues. V was trimmed by 4 bases and J by 6 bases, leaving 25 bases between them. The CDR3 bases are TGTGCCAGCAGTTATAAAGCTCTGAGGGGCTACCAAATCAATGAGCAGTTCTTC. It specifies CASSYKALRGYQINEQFF.

The chain joins TRBV10-3 to TRBJ1-5; TRBD1 matches 8 bases. The germline gives CDR1 ENHRY, CDR2 SYGVKD. The V gene end was trimmed by 2 bases and the J gene end by 6 bases; junction bases not matched to a gene: 3. The CDR3 sequence is 14 residues long. The CDR3 is CAISEGQGSQPQHF. CDR3 nucleotides: TGTGCCATCAGTGAGGGACAGGGCAGTCAGCCCCAGCATTTT.

The chain couples TRBV4-1 to TRBJ1-5; the D gene is possibly TRBD1 (5 bases). Germline-derived CDR1 and CDR2 are MGHRA and YSYEKL. This CDR3 has 20 amino acids. The V and J ends lost 1 base and 6 bases respectively, with 28 bases between them. As DNA, the CDR3 is TGCGCCAGCAGCCAAGTTTTGAGACTGACCGGGACTCCAAAAGGTCAGCCCCAGCATTTT. Protein sequence: CASSQVLRLTGTPKGQPQHF.

This clonotype was counted many times. This sequence joins TRBV20-1 and TRBJ2-1; 11 bases agree with TRBD2. J lost 9 bases, V lost 3 bases, and 13 bases had no gene match. The CDR3 is 16 residues long. Germline V gene sequence: CDR1 DFQATT, CDR2 SNEGSKA (reference sequence). The DNA for the CDR3 is TGCAGTGCTAGCGGACTAGCGGGTCTCCCGTTGTTTGAGCAGTTCTTC. It translates to CSASGLAGLPLFEQFF.

This chain links TRBV3-1 with TRBJ1-1; D call uncertain. CDR1 LGHDT and CDR2 YNNKEL come from the germline V gene (reference sequence). CDR3 length equals 15 residues. With 1 base removed from V and 4 bases from J, the gap between germline ends came to 13 bases. The CDR3 here is CASSQGAGWGTEAFF. CDR3 DNA: TGTGCCAGCAGCCAAGGGGCAGGATGGGGCACTGAAGCTTTCTTT.

Only a few counts were recorded for this clonotype. The CDR3 nucleotides are TGTGCCAGCAGTTTAGCCGGTCCCCAAGAGACCCAGTACTTC. Its protein is CASSLAGPQETQYF. V is TRBV12-3 or TRBV12-4 and J is TRBJ2-5, with D uncertain. The CDR3 covers 14 residues. Between the trimmed V and J ends, which lost 0 bases and 1 base, there was a span of 6 bases.

This clonotype turned up a few times. This CDR3 reads CATSDSRTSGYSYEQYF. In DNA form, the CDR3 reads TGTGCCACCAGTGATTCCCGGACTAGCGGGTACTCCTACGAGCAGTACTTC. The chain employs TRBV24-1 and TRBJ2-7; 11 positions match TRBD2. V lost 2 bases and J lost 0; bases outside the gene matches: 5. The germline gives CDR1 KGHDR, CDR2 SFDVKD. This CDR3 is 17 amino acids long.

This clonotype was picked up many times. The chain carries TRBV5-1 and TRBJ2-2; 7 bases fit TRBD1. Germline-derived CDR1 and CDR2 are SGHRS and YFSETQ. The CDR3 consists of 17 residues. The V segment lost 1 base and the J segment 1 base; nucleotides outside the gene matches: 7. The CDR3 is CASSLRLRTGNTGELFF. The CDR3 DNA reads as TGCGCCAGCAGCTTGAGGCTCAGGACAGGGAACACCGGGGAGCTGTTTTTT.

V and J are TRBV12-3 or TRBV12-4 and TRBJ2-5, with 7 bases aligning to TRBD2. The CDR3 totals 12 residues. V was clipped by 5 bases and J by 4 bases; unmatched bases: 1. CDR3 sequence: CASSGGGETQYF. In nucleotides, the CDR3 is TGTGCCAGCAGTGGCGGGGGAGAGACCCAGTACTTC.

The V call is TRBV7-8, the J call TRBJ2-2, with 8 bases aligning to TRBD2. V lost 4 bases, J lost 7 bases, and 2 bases stayed unmatched. The CDR3 length is 13 residues. The V gene's germline CDR1 is SGHVS and CDR2 FQNEAQ. The CDR3 region is CASSSTSGGELFF. The CDR3 DNA sequence: TGTGCCAGCAGCTCCACTAGCGGCGGGGAGCTGTTTTTT.

This clonotype appeared many times. The V gene is TRBV10-3, the J gene TRBJ2-1; tentative D call: TRBD1 (5 bases). Germline assignment: CDR1 ENHRY and CDR2 SYGVKD. V shed 6 bases and J shed 0 bases, with 12 bases lying between them. This CDR3 comprises 15 residues. The CDR3 protein is CAISPRQSSYNEQFF. In nucleotides, the CDR3 is TGTGCCATCAGCCCTCGACAGAGCTCCTACAATGAGCAGTTCTTC.

This clonotype was seen a handful of times. The V gene is TRBV10-3, the J gene TRBJ2-1, with D possibly called TRBD1 or TRBD2 (5 bases each). This CDR3 is built from 15 residues. The V end was cut by 2 bases, the J end by 3 bases, with 11 bases between. Germline CDR1 ENHRY, CDR2 SYGVKD. The CDR3: CAISELRDHYNEQFF. As DNA, the CDR3 is TGTGCCATCAGTGAGCTAAGGGACCACTACAATGAGCAGTTCTTC.

The chain employs TRBV20-1 and TRBJ2-1; 7 nucleotides agree with TRBD2. Germline trimming cut 5 bases from V and 10 bases from J; bases unmatched to any gene: 8. The CDR3 sequence is 12 residues long. Looked up from germline, CDR1 is DFQATT and CDR2 is SNEGSKA (reference sequence). The CDR3 region has the DNA TGCAGTGCTTCTGGGGGGGGAAGGGAGCAGTTCTTC. Translated: CSASGGGREQFF.

The chain is built from TRBV15 and TRBJ2-1, with 8 bases lining up with TRBD1. Germline V gene sequence: CDR1 LNHNV, CDR2 YYDKDF (reference sequence). Losses at the gene ends were 2 bases for V and 8 bases for J; bases not matched to a gene: 8. The CDR3 has 15 residues. The CDR3 DNA sequence: TGTGCCACCAGCAGAACGACAGGGGTGTTCGATGAGCAGTTCTTC. Amino acids: CATSRTTGVFDEQFF.

The J gene is TRBJ2-7, the V gene TRBV24-1; 8 nucleotides line up with TRBD1. After removal of 3 bases from V and 6 bases from J, the junction contained 6 bases not matched to a gene. Germline V CDR1 and CDR2: KGHDR, SFDVKD. The CDR3 extends over 14 amino acids. CDR3 sequence: CATSDRRQGSEQYF. CDR3 in DNA: TGTGCCACCAGTGATCGAAGACAGGGGTCCGAGCAGTACTTC.

The rearrangement links TRBV24-1 to TRBJ1-1, with D uncertain. Trimming left V 11 bases short and J 0 bases short, with 30 bases between. CDR3 size: 19 residues. Germline V lookup: CDR1 KGHDR, CDR2 SFDVKD. DNA for the CDR3: TGTGCCAACAGACCCAAATTCTGGCGCCAAATGTATATGAACACTGAAGCTTTCTTT. The encoded protein is CANRPKFWRQMYMNTEAFF.

This clonotype was recorded a few times. The gene calls are TRBV12-3 or TRBV12-4 and TRBJ2-3, with 12 bases aligning to TRBD2. V shed 8 bases, J shed 6 bases, and the junction held 9 bases outside the gene matches. The CDR3 has 15 amino acids. CDR3 sequence: CASGSSGGAFDTQYF. The CDR3 nucleotides are TGTGCCAGCGGTTCTAGCGGGGGGGCCTTTGATACGCAGTATTTT.

V is TRBV29-1 and J is TRBJ1-2; D is undetermined. The CDR3 covers 13 residues. Germline V gene data show CDR1 as SQVTM and CDR2 as ANQGSEA. Trimming pared 6 bases from V and 0 bases from J, leaving 11 bases between. The CDR3 spells CSVEQRSNYGYTF. The CDR3 nucleotides are TGCAGCGTAGAACAGCGATCTAACTATGGCTACACCTTC. Variable domain in full (rest from reference TRBV29-1 and TRBJ1-2): SAVISQKPSRDICQRGTSLTIQCQVDSQVTMMFWYRQQPGQSLTLIATANQGSEATYESGFVIDKFPISRPNLTFSTLTVSNMSPEDSSIYLCSVEQRSNYGYTFGSGTRLTVV.